This TCR beta chain was identified in a study of cytomegalovirus exposure and HLA in healthy donors. The PCR had 60 Vbeta and 13 Jbeta primers. Sequencing used immunoSEQ multiplex PCR; TCRdb keeps in-frame clones, though not all of them. This sample has 110,000 or so clones, with 81% found just once. Healthy individuals who donated bone marrow served as the donors. The CDR3 loop spans 17 amino acids. In germline, CDR1 is SGHNT, CDR2 YYREEE (reference sequence). V lost 0 bases, J lost 4 bases, and 10 bases stayed unmatched. Material: PBMCs. This chain connects TRBV5-4 to TRBJ2-5, with TRBD2 matching 9 bases. This TCR came from a woman aged 40 to 55 in good health and CMV-seronegative. Here the CDR3 reads CASSLGGSGSVRETQYF. CDR3 in DNA: TGTGCCAGCAGCTTGGGGGGTAGCGGGAGTGTGCGAGAGACCCAGTACTTC.